The source of this TCR beta chain is a study of ipilimumab plus nivolumab after autologous stem cell transplantation. The CDR3 is made up of 13 amino acids. Germline V lookup: CDR1 GTSNPN, CDR2 SVGIG (reference sequence). V was cut by 2 bases and J by 2 bases, with 10 bases left in between. Patients received nivolumab 3 mg/kg at weeks 1, 4, 7, 10, then fortnightly to week 26. Repertoires were generated with immunoSEQ multiplex PCR, while TCRdb's copy carries only in-frame clones and drops some. The data show approximately 80,000 clones, over 80% seen once. The clonotype comes from a male donor with diffuse large B-cell lymphoma. The V gene is TRBV30, the J gene TRBJ2-7, with a possible D match to TRBD2 (6 bases). The material was PBMCs, obtained in a trial of ipilimumab plus nivolumab as post-transplant consolidation. CDR3 loop: CAWSNSGTYEQYF. CDR3 in DNA: TGTGCCTGGAGTAATAGCGGAACCTACGAGCAGTACTTC.